This is a list of T cell receptor beta chains from one sample in a study of blood T cell repertoires in COVID-19. Sequenced by immunoSEQ multiplex PCR; TCRdb stores in-frame clones only, minus some. The sample has fewer than 350,000 clones, around 85% seen once. Sequenced: PBMCs or T cells enriched from blood (not recorded which). Receptors originate from a woman in her forties or fifties who had recovered from COVID-19. Both conserved end residues are part of each CDR3. The D gene is left open where the match is weak. Clone size is shown for a subset of rows, as once, few, many or a class of expanded clone.

v_call	d_call	clone_size	j_call	cdr3_nt	cdr3_aa
TRBV2	-	-	TRBJ2-1	TGTGCCAGCAGTGAGCGGGACCCCACCTACAATGAGCAGTTCTTC	CASSERDPTYNEQFF
TRBV10-2	-	-	TRBJ1-2	TGCGCCAGCGGACAGATGCAGGGATACACCTTC	CASGQMQGYTF
TRBV16	-	-	TRBJ1-2	TGTGCCAGCAGCCAAACACCTCAGGGCTATGGCTACACCTTC	CASSQTPQGYGYTF
TRBV15	-	-	TRBJ1-6	TGTGCCACCAGCGGGGACTGGGGTTCACCCCTCCACTTT	CATSGDWGSPLHF
TRBV4-3	TRBD1	-	TRBJ1-4	TGCGCCAGCAGCCATCCCACCGGGACAGGGAGTGAAAAACTGTTTTTT	CASSHPTGTGSEKLFF
TRBV14	-	-	TRBJ2-2	TGTGCCAGCAGCCAATACAGGACGAACACCGGGGAGCTGTTTTTT	CASSQYRTNTGELFF
TRBV5-1	TRBD1	-	TRBJ1-2	TGCGCCAGCAGCCGTAGGGACAGGGGGCGGGATGGCTACACCTTC	CASSRRDRGRDGYTF
TRBV7-9	-	-	TRBJ2-3	TGTGCCAGCAGCCGGGCAGATACGCAGTATTTT	CASSRADTQYF
TRBV6-5	-	-	TRBJ1-1	TGTGCCAGCAGTTACTCGAAGGGGTCCACTGAAGCTTTCTTT	CASSYSKGSTEAFF
TRBV19	TRBD1	-	TRBJ2-7	TGTGCCAGTTCGACAGGGGCGAACTACGAGCAGTACTTC	CASSTGANYEQYF
TRBV27	-	once	TRBJ1-5	TGTGCCAGCAGTTCGGGGGGAAGGGGTCAGCCCCAGCATTTT	CASSSGGRGQPQHF
TRBV30	-	-	TRBJ2-7	TGTGCCTGGAGTGGTGGGCAGGGGACATCCGAGCAGTACTTC	CAWSGGQGTSEQYF
TRBV4-1	-	-	TRBJ1-1	TGCGCCAGCAGCCAGGGCGGGGGCAGGATGAACACTGAAGCTTTCTTT	CASSQGGGRMNTEAFF
TRBV6-5	-	few	TRBJ1-1	TGTGCCAGCAGTTACTCCCCAGGTTCCTATGAAGCTTTCTTT	CASSYSPGSYEAFF
TRBV19	-	-	TRBJ1-3	TGTGCCAGTAGTATAGTGTACGGCTCTGGAAACACCATATATTTT	CASSIVYGSGNTIYF
TRBV6-5	-	-	TRBJ1-5	TGTGCCAGCAGTCCTACAGGGCCCCCTCAGCCCCAGCATTTT	CASSPTGPPQPQHF
TRBV10-3	-	-	TRBJ1-1	TGTGCCATCAGACAGGGTTGGAACTTGGGGACCACTGAAGCTTTCTTT	CAIRQGWNLGTTEAFF
TRBV29-1	-	-	TRBJ2-5	TGCAGCGTTGTTATTCGGACGGGAGTGGAGACCCAGTACTTC	CSVVIRTGVETQYF
TRBV24-1	-	once	TRBJ2-7	TGTGCCGCTGGAGGGCATTCGGAACCTTACGAGCAGTACTTC	CAAGGHSEPYEQYF
TRBV30	-	-	TRBJ1-2	TGTGCCTGGAGTGCACAGGTAAGCTATGGCTACACCTTC	CAWSAQVSYGYTF
TRBV5-1	TRBD1	-	TRBJ2-6	TGCGCCACGTCAATGGATGGGACAGGTAGAAACGTCCTGACTTTC	CATSMDGTGRNVLTF
TRBV7-9	-	-	TRBJ1-1	TGTGCCAGCAGCCCCCGTCCGGTGAACACTGAAGCTTTCTTT	CASSPRPVNTEAFF
TRBV18	TRBD1	-	TRBJ2-2	TGTGCCAGCTCAGTGGGACAGGGCACCGGGGAGCTGTTTTTT	CASSVGQGTGELFF
TRBV6-8	TRBD1	-	TRBJ1-1	TGTGCCAGCAGCACGGGACAGCTGAACACTGAAGCTTTCTTT	CASSTGQLNTEAFF
TRBV28	-	-	TRBJ2-1	TGTGCCAGCAGTTCCGCGGCGGGCCCTGCCGGGAATGAGCAGTTCTTC	CASSSAAGPAGNEQFF
TRBV19	-	-	TRBJ2-5	TGTGCCAGTAGATTACAGGGTCAAGAGACCCAGTACTTC	CASRLQGQETQYF
TRBV30	TRBD2	-	TRBJ2-7	TGTGCCTGGAGCCTAGCGGGGCTGGTTGACGAGCAGTACTTC	CAWSLAGLVDEQYF
TRBV6-5	-	-	TRBJ2-7	TGTGCCAGCAGTTACGGGCAGGATCTTGACTACGAGCAGTACTTC	CASSYGQDLDYEQYF
TRBV4-1	TRBD2	-	TRBJ2-1	TGCGCCAGCAGCCAGGTTAGCGGGAGTTACAATGAGCAGTTCTTC	CASSQVSGSYNEQFF
TRBV18	-	-	TRBJ1-5	TGTGCCAGCTCACCAAGCGAAAATCAGCCCCAGCATTTT	CASSPSENQPQHF
TRBV7-3	-	-	TRBJ1-1	TGTGCCAGCAGCTCCGACAGCATGAACACTGAAGCTTTCTTT	CASSSDSMNTEAFF
TRBV10-1	-	once	TRBJ1-1	TGCGCCAGCAGTGTGAACAGGAACACTGAAGCTTTCTTT	CASSVNRNTEAFF
TRBV30	-	-	TRBJ2-7	TGTGCCTGGAGTGTAGCGAGCGAGCAGTACTTC	CAWSVASEQYF
TRBV5-1	TRBD2	-	TRBJ2-1	TGCGCCAGCAGCTTGGGGACTAGCGGGATCTACAATGAGCAGTTCTTC	CASSLGTSGIYNEQFF
TRBV23-1	TRBD1	-	TRBJ2-1	TGCGCCAGCAGTCAATCGGGGGGACAGGGCAATGAGCAGTTCTTC	CASSQSGGQGNEQFF
TRBV27	TRBD2	-	TRBJ2-1	TGTGCCAGCAGCCTAGCGGGCCCCTCCTACAATGAGCAGTTCTTC	CASSLAGPSYNEQFF
TRBV30	-	-	TRBJ2-3	TGTGCCTGGGCCCCGCTAGAAGATACGCAGTATTTT	CAWAPLEDTQYF
TRBV28	-	-	TRBJ2-3	TGTGCCAGCAGACCCGACAGGACTTACACAGATACGCAGTATTTT	CASRPDRTYTDTQYF
TRBV7-8	TRBD2	once	TRBJ2-1	TGTGCCAGCAGCTTAGCTGGGGGGGGAGCAGTCAATGAGCAGTTCTTC	CASSLAGGGAVNEQFF
TRBV5-4	TRBD1	-	TRBJ2-1	TGTGCCAGCAGCCACGGGACAGGGGTCGACTACAATGAGCAGTTCTTC	CASSHGTGVDYNEQFF
TRBV12-3/TRBV12-4	-	-	TRBJ1-2	TGTGCCAGCACCAAGGAGCAGGGCTATGGCTACACCTTC	CASTKEQGYGYTF
TRBV19	TRBD2	few	TRBJ2-5	TGTGCCAGTAAATCTGTAGCGGGGGGGACAGAGACCCAGTACTTC	CASKSVAGGTETQYF
TRBV2	TRBD1	-	TRBJ1-2	TGTGCCAGCATCCGGGACAGTAGATACTATGGCTACACCTTC	CASIRDSRYYGYTF
TRBV7-2	-	-	TRBJ2-3	TGTGCCAGCAGCTTACTTACTAGCAGATCGAGTGCTAGCACAGATACGCAGTATTTT	CASSLLTSRSSASTDTQYF
TRBV7-2	TRBD2	-	TRBJ2-2	TGTGCCAGCAGCTTAGCAGCGGGAGGAAACACCGGGGAGCTGTTTTTT	CASSLAAGGNTGELFF
TRBV6-6	TRBD1	-	TRBJ1-1	TGTGCCAGCAGTGATACCGGACAGGGGGGGACTGAAGCTTTCTTT	CASSDTGQGGTEAFF
TRBV27	TRBD1	-	TRBJ2-2	TGTGCCAGCAGTCCCTTCTGGACAGGTAGCGGGGAGCTGTTTTTT	CASSPFWTGSGELFF
TRBV28	TRBD2	-	TRBJ2-7	TGTGCCAGCAGTTCAGGGACTAGCGGGGGTATGTACGAGCAGTACTTC	CASSSGTSGGMYEQYF
TRBV7-9	-	-	TRBJ2-3	TGTGCCAGCAGCCGTTCTAGCAGAGACACAGATACGCAGTATTTT	CASSRSSRDTDTQYF
TRBV4-1	-	-	TRBJ2-7	TGCGCCAGCAGCCCCACTATACTGACGAGCGAGCAGTACTTC	CASSPTILTSEQYF
TRBV5-5	-	-	TRBJ1-2	TGTGCCAGCAGGAGGTTAGCCGGGGGCTATGGCTACACCTTC	CASRRLAGGYGYTF
TRBV6-5	-	-	TRBJ1-1	TGTGCCAGCAGTTACTCGGACGGGGATTGGGCTGAAGCTTTCTTT	CASSYSDGDWAEAFF